One sample yielded the 20 T cell receptor beta chains listed below, sequenced in a study of human T cells and chemical hapten exposure. From the RACE reads, TCRdb called clonotypes with MiXCR, one entry per CDR3 protein. The sample includes roughly 360,000 distinct CDR3 sequences, approximately 5% of them seen just once. The time point here: patch test 1, 2 weeks after DPC sensitization. Specified treatment: therapeutic diphenylcyclopropenone sensitization with weekly scalp DPC. This specimen consisted of whole blood, obtained in connection with sensitization to the hapten diphenylcyclopropenone (DPC). The receptors shown here come from a woman aged 45 to 65 with alopecia areata. Some clones in this sample may be carry-over from other donors' samples.

This clonotype was counted a few times. The chain is built from TRBV6-5 and TRBJ2-7; D perhaps matches TRBD1 (5 bases). Germline CDR1 reads MNHEY; CDR2 reads SVGAGI. CDR3 length: 16 residues. Trimming took off 0 bases at V and 0 bases at J, with 12 bases between the two ends. The CDR3 sequence is CASSYSTGATSYEQYF. The CDR3 DNA follows: TGTGCCAGCAGTTACTCCACAGGAGCCACCTCCTACGAGCAGTACTTC.

The rearrangement joins TRBV6-6 to TRBJ2-1; possibly TRBD2 for D (7 bases). Deletions cut 11 bases from V and 4 bases from J, with 18 bases between. This CDR3 is built from 14 residues. The germline gives CDR1 MNHNY, CDR2 SVGAGI (reference sequence). The CDR3 protein is CAYGRGEGYNEQFF. The CDR3 DNA sequence: TGTGCCTACGGTAGGGGGGAGGGTTACAATGAGCAGTTCTTC.

The table lists this clonotype with many counts. The chain uses TRBV20-1 and TRBJ1-4; no reliable D call. Germline V CDR1 and CDR2: DFQATT, SNEGSKA (reference sequence). The length of the CDR3 is 12 residues. V shed 0 bases and J shed 8 bases, with 7 bases lying between them. DNA of the CDR3: TGCAGTGCTAGAGATCCCACCGAAAAACTGTTTTTT. Protein product: CSARDPTEKLFF.

This clonotype was counted many times. The rearrangement uses TRBV5-4 and TRBJ1-2; no definite D call. The CDR3 length is 15 residues. Trimming removed 4 bases at V and 7 bases at J, with 20 bases between. CDR1 and CDR2 (germline): SGHNT, YYREEE (reference sequence). CDR3 sequence reads: CASSLSTGDAGGYTF. CDR3 coding DNA: TGTGCCAGCAGCCTTTCCACCGGGGATGCGGGTGGCTACACCTTC.

This chain connects TRBV5-1 to TRBJ1-4; D not certain. The V gene lost 2 bases and the J gene lost 3 bases, with 8 bases spanning the gap. This CDR3 region has 14 residues. Germline V lookup: CDR1 SGHRS, CDR2 YFSETQ. CDR3 nucleotide sequence: TGCGCCAGCAGCTTACCGACTCCTAATGAAAAACTGTTTTTT. It encodes CASSLPTPNEKLFF.

This clonotype showed up just a few times. J is TRBJ1-2 and V is TRBV12-3 or TRBV12-4; D remains unclear. The CDR3 is made up of 12 amino acids. V gave up 5 bases and J gave up 7 bases, with 11 bases separating them. CDR3 bases: TGTGCCAGCAGTCAGACTACTGGTGGCTACACCTTC. It yields the protein CASSQTTGGYTF.

This clonotype was picked up many times. The J gene is TRBJ1-5, the V gene TRBV3-1; D is unclear. Trimming cost V 1 base and J 5 bases, with 9 bases left between them. This CDR3 has 14 amino acids. Germline CDR1 is LGHDT and CDR2 is YNNKEL (reference sequence). The CDR3 region is CASSQVVTDQPQHF. CDR3 sequence (DNA): TGTGCCAGCAGCCAAGTCGTCACGGATCAGCCCCAGCATTTT.

This clonotype was picked up many times. The genes are TRBV28 and TRBJ1-5, with a weak D call TRBD1 (6 bases). V was trimmed by 3 bases and J by 4 bases, leaving 10 bases between them. This CDR3 has 14 amino acids. The V gene's germline CDR1 is MDHEN and CDR2 SYDVKM. This CDR3 reads CASSFRDTNQPQHF. The CDR3 bases are TGTGCCAGCAGTTTCCGGGACACTAATCAGCCCCAGCATTTT.

The V and J genes are TRBV27 and TRBJ2-7, with D perhaps TRBD2 (7 bases). The V gene lost 2 bases and the J gene lost 5 bases, with 13 bases spanning the gap. The germline gives CDR1 MNHEY, CDR2 SMNVEV (reference sequence). The CDR3 consists of 14 residues. CDR3 loop: CASSLRGRVHEQYF. Here the CDR3 DNA reads TGTGCCAGCAGTTTAAGGGGGAGGGTCCACGAGCAGTACTTC.

This clonotype was counted ten times or more. V usage is TRBV29-1 and J usage is TRBJ2-2; no definite D call. The V gene lost 4 bases and the J gene lost 6 bases, with 9 bases spanning the gap. Germline V lookup: CDR1 SQVTM, CDR2 ANQGSEA. This CDR3 is built from 12 residues. For the CDR3, the DNA is TGCAGCGTTGGATTCGGGTCCGGGGAGCTGTTTTTT. Amino acid sequence: CSVGFGSGELFF.

This clonotype has only a few counts. The CDR3 region is CASSLGLAGREFF. Written as DNA, the CDR3 is TGTGCCAGCAGCTTGGGACTAGCGGGGAGGGAGTTCTTC. The chain combines TRBV3-1 with TRBJ2-1; 13 bases map to TRBD2. This CDR3 is 13 amino acids long. From germline, CDR1 is LGHDT and CDR2 YNNKEL (reference sequence). The V segment lost 5 bases and the J segment 14 bases; nucleotides outside the gene matches: 6.

This clonotype has ten or more counts. The J gene is TRBJ1-2, the V gene TRBV7-9; D is undetermined. Per the germline V gene, CDR1 is SEHNR and CDR2 is FQNEAQ (reference sequence). Trimming cost V 5 bases and J 3 bases, with 13 bases left between them. This CDR3 is built from 14 residues. Here the CDR3 reads CASSPDWEYYGYTF. As DNA, the CDR3 is TGTGCCAGCAGCCCCGACTGGGAGTACTATGGCTACACCTTC.

This clonotype was counted a few times. The chain joins TRBV5-6 to TRBJ2-7; TRBD2 matches at 7 bases. Germline trimming cut 4 bases from V and 4 bases from J; bases unmatched to any gene: 8. This CDR3 contains 14 residues. In germline, CDR1 is SGHDT, CDR2 YYEEEE. The CDR3 DNA reads TGTGCCAGCAGCCCCACGACGGGGGGATACGAGCAGTACTTC. Translation gives CASSPTTGGYEQYF.

The table lists this clonotype with a few counts. The chain is built from TRBV29-1 and TRBJ1-1; D ambiguous. The CDR3 has 13 residues. Germline CDR1 is SQVTM and CDR2 is ANQGSEA. Trimming shortened V by 3 bases and J by 0 bases, and 8 bases separated the two germline ends. CDR3 DNA sequence: TGCAGCGTTGAGAGGTTAATGAACACTGAAGCTTTCTTT. This encodes CSVERLMNTEAFF.

This clonotype has at least ten counts. This rearrangement joins TRBV5-1 to TRBJ1-4; the match to TRBD1 covers 9 bases. Trimming took 4 bases from V and 8 from J; bases not matched to a gene: 6. The germline CDR1 and CDR2 sequences are SGHRS and YFSETQ. The CDR3 loop spans 14 amino acids. The chain's CDR3 is CASSATGGAEKLFF. CDR3 sequence (DNA): TGCGCCAGCAGCGCTACAGGGGGCGCGGAAAAACTGTTTTTT.

This clonotype occurred many times. The rearrangement joins TRBV12-3 or TRBV12-4 to TRBJ2-3; D is perhaps TRBD2 (6 bases). V lost 5 bases, J lost 3 bases, and 9 bases lay in between. This CDR3 is built from 13 residues. This CDR3 reads CASSRRGTDTQYF. The DNA for the CDR3 is TGTGCCAGCAGTCGCCGGGGGACAGATACGCAGTATTTT.

This clonotype was seen a handful of times. The chain has TRBV27 and TRBJ2-5; TRBD2 is a possible D gene (6 bases). CDR3 size: 15 residues. Germline V lookup: CDR1 MNHEY, CDR2 SMNVEV (reference sequence). Trimming stripped 2 bases from V and 1 base from J, with 11 bases between. Here the CDR3 DNA reads TGTGCCAGCAGTTTAAACGGGGGTGTCCAAGAGACCCAGTACTTC. Translated: CASSLNGGVQETQYF.

This clonotype was found many times. The chain has TRBV10-3 and TRBJ2-1; unclear D gene. This CDR3 has 12 residues. The ends were cut back, 7 bases at V and 8 bases at J, with 12 bases in the middle. Germline V gene sequence: CDR1 ENHRY, CDR2 SYGVKD. CDR3 residues: CAIKTPAYEQFF. The CDR3 region has the DNA TGTGCCATCAAGACACCTGCCTATGAGCAGTTCTTC.

This clonotype was detected only a few times. V and J are TRBV20-1 and TRBJ1-1; TRBD1 matches 8 bases. Trimming cost V 1 base and J 3 bases; bases outside gene matches: 4. Germline CDR1 is DFQATT and CDR2 is SNEGSKA (reference sequence). This CDR3 spans 14 amino acids. The CDR3 coding sequence is TGCAGTGCTAGAGGCCAACAGGGGGACACTGAAGCTTTCTTT. As protein: CSARGQQGDTEAFF.

This clonotype was found many times. The chain has TRBV10-3 and TRBJ2-7, with 11 nucleotides matching TRBD2. The length of the CDR3 is 13 residues. CDR1 and CDR2 (germline): ENHRY, SYGVKD. With V trimmed by 10 bases and J by 2 bases, 4 bases remained unmatched. In DNA form, the CDR3 reads TGTGCCACGGGGACTAGCGGCCCCTACGAGCAGTACTTC. Protein sequence: CATGTSGPYEQYF.